This T cell receptor (beta chain) was documented in a study of cytomegalovirus exposure and HLA in healthy donors. Study conclusions and caveats: A further, later analysis showed that HLA-associated TCR beta chains (compared with equally common others) were more clonally expanded. In a later analysis, parvovirus B19, influenza, CMV and Epstein-Barr virus appeared linked to several top co-occurrence clusters.

This CDR3 has 15 residues. The germline CDR1 and CDR2 sequences are LNHDA and SQIVND (reference sequence). V lost 3 bases to trimming and J lost 6 bases; unmatched junction nucleotides: 8. 13 Jbeta primers and 60 Vbeta primers were used for the PCR. Repertoires were generated with immunoSEQ multiplex PCR, while TCRdb's copy carries only in-frame clones and drops some. The ten most abundant clones cover more than 0.95% of a sample with roughly 220,000 clones. With regard to this clone: The antigen is not known.

The rearrangement links TRBV19 to TRBJ1-5; 7 bases match TRBD1. This sequence was found in a girl aged 2 to 9 in good health and CMV-seropositive. Source material: PBMCs. As DNA, the CDR3 is TGTGCCAGTAGTATGGTGGAGGGGGCGGGTCAGCCCCAGCATTTT. Its protein is CASSMVEGAGQPQHF. Looking up the rest from reference TRBV19 and TRBJ1-5 gives the full variable domain: DGGITQSPKYLFRKEGQNVTLSCEQNLNHDAMYWYRQDPGQGLRLIYYSQIVNDFQKGDIAEGYSVSREKKESFPLTVTSAQKNPTAFYLCASSMVEGAGQPQHFGDGTRLSIL.